One and the same sample provided the 2 T cell receptor beta chains below, sequenced in a study of blood T cell repertoires in COVID-19. Libraries were prepared by immunoSEQ multiplex PCR; TCRdb keeps only in-frame clonotypes and omits some of them. This table holds about 120,000 clones, roughly 87% found once. Sequences were obtained from peripheral blood. These receptors were obtained from a woman aged 80 or over with acute or convalescent COVID-19.

The rearrangement joins TRBV18 to TRBJ1-3, with a tentative D call TRBD1 (6 bases). The germline V and J ends were trimmed by 4 bases and 4 bases, with 14 bases remaining between them. The V gene's germline CDR1 is KGHSH and CDR2 LQKENI. This CDR3 spans 15 amino acids. The CDR3 DNA sequence: TGTGCCAGCTCACGGGAACAGGGTGCGGGAAACACCATATATTTT. Protein product: CASSREQGAGNTIYF. Full variable domain (missing parts from reference TRBV18 and TRBJ1-3): NAGVMQNPRHLVRRRGQEARLRCSPMKGHSHVYWYRQLPEEGLKFMVYLQKENIIDESGMPKERFSAEFPKEGPSILRIQQVVRGDSAAYFCASSREQGAGNTIYFGEGSWLTVV.

The gene calls are TRBV6-1 and TRBJ1-5, with a weak D call TRBD1 (5 bases). The V gene lost 3 bases and the J gene lost 5 bases, with 11 bases spanning the gap. Germline CDR1 and CDR2: MNHNS and SASEGT. The CDR3 contains 14 residues. This chain's CDR3 is CASSDREGYQPQHF. The CDR3 coding sequence is TGTGCCAGCAGTGATAGGGAGGGGTATCAGCCCCAGCATTTT.